Listed here is a single T cell receptor (beta chain). What it recognizes is unknown. This entry is derived from a study of vaccination effects on CD4 cells after COVID-19. In the study overall: A density of fewer than 2.5 million PBMC per well was used; these cells were cultured with approximately 9.3 IU/ml IL-2 and roughly 10 ug/ml peptides.

CD4+ T cells were isolated after around ten days of culture. BNT162b2 vaccine or mRNA-1273 vaccine was given to participants in two doses. Nucleocapsid antibody tests were negative, and the vaccine recipients had no prior SARS-CoV-2 infection. Study-level points and caveats: Early timepoints after infection were absent, and convalescent patients were few in the study.

Profiling relied on immunoSEQ multiplex PCR, and the TCRdb table lists in-frame clones only, not all of them. The sample carries around 46,000 clones, roughly 72% recorded once. Germline V gene sequence: CDR1 SGHRS, CDR2 YFSETQ. The length of the CDR3 is 16 residues. V was trimmed by 0 bases and J by 0 bases, leaving 10 bases between them. The source of this sequence is a human donor who received a COVID-19 vaccine. The rearrangement uses TRBV5-1 and TRBJ2-4, with D perhaps TRBD1 (6 bases). Sequenced here: CD4+ T cells from PBMCs cultured without peptide, sampled after COVID-19 vaccination. CDR3 sequence: CASSLGQALAKNIQYF. The DNA for the CDR3 is TGCGCCAGCAGCTTGGGACAGGCTCTAGCCAAAAACATTCAGTACTTC.